These 30 T cell receptor beta chains originate from one sample sequenced in a study of blood T cell repertoires in COVID-19. Some clones are missing from TCRdb's copy, which holds only in-frame ones; the method was immunoSEQ multiplex PCR. The sample holds roughly 350,000 clones; 85% to 90% are singletons and the top ten take approximately 7.3%. The specimen was peripheral blood. The receptors stem from a woman in her seventies with COVID-19, enrolled during active disease.

This clone was counted once. The chain recombines TRBV2 with TRBJ1-6; D gene unclear. The V gene lost 3 bases and the J gene lost 10 bases, with 10 bases spanning the gap. Looked up from germline, CDR1 is SNHLY and CDR2 is FYNNEI. The CDR3 contains 13 residues. Here the CDR3 DNA reads TGTGCCAGCAGTGACCCCCAGGTATCACCCCTCCACTTT. As protein: CASSDPQVSPLHF.

The rearrangement links TRBV12-5 to TRBJ2-7, with D tentatively TRBD2 (5 bases). The V gene lost 5 bases and the J gene lost 5 bases, with 16 bases spanning the gap. Germline CDR1 reads LGHNT; CDR2 reads FRNRAP. This CDR3 spans 14 amino acids. As DNA, the CDR3 is TGTGCTAGTGGTACGCCGAGGGAATCCGACGAGCAGTACTTC. As protein: CASGTPRESDEQYF.

CDR3 coding DNA: TGTGCCAGCAGTCAACCTTCCATAGCGGGGGGGCCCGAGCAGTTCTTC. Its translation: CASSQPSIAGGPEQFF. The chain couples TRBV6-6 to TRBJ2-1; 11 positions agree with TRBD2. CDR3 size: 16 residues. V shed 5 bases, J shed 10 bases, and the junction held 13 bases outside the gene matches. Germline V CDR1 and CDR2: MNHNY, SVGAGI (reference sequence).

The V gene is TRBV2, the J gene TRBJ2-3, with no clear D. Germline CDR1 SNHLY, CDR2 FYNNEI. V lost 6 bases and J 5 bases, leaving 6 bases between the germline ends. The CDR3 covers 11 residues. The CDR3 protein is CASRPGDTQYF. The CDR3 nucleotides are TGTGCCAGCAGGCCGGGAGATACGCAGTATTTT.

The J gene is TRBJ2-5, the V gene TRBV7-2; possible D gene TRBD2, 5 bases. CDR3 length: 12 residues. The germline gives CDR1 SGHTA, CDR2 FQGNSA. The V gene lost 4 bases and the J gene lost 5 bases, with 8 bases spanning the gap. This chain's CDR3 is CASSSRRETQYF. The CDR3 DNA follows: TGTGCCAGCAGCTCTAGGAGGGAGACCCAGTACTTC. Full variable domain (rest looked up from reference TRBV7-2 and TRBJ2-5): GAGVSQSPSNKVTEKGKDVELRCDPISGHTALYWYRQSLGQGLEFLIYFQGNSAPDKSGLPSDRFSAERTGGSVSTLTIQRTQQEDSAVYLCASSSRRETQYFGPGTRLLVL.

DNA of the CDR3: TGTGCCAGTAGTGTCATACGCGATGAAAAACTGTTTTTT. Encoded protein: CASSVIRDEKLFF. V and J are TRBV19 and TRBJ1-4, with D unclear. The V gene lost 5 bases and the J gene lost 6 bases, with 10 bases spanning the gap. The CDR3 spans 13 residues. Germline V gene data show CDR1 as LNHDA and CDR2 as SQIVND (reference sequence).

The CDR3 region has the DNA TGTGCCACCAGTGATCTGCTGGGAGGTGGGATCCCCAATGAGCAGTTCTTC. Amino acid sequence: CATSDLLGGGIPNEQFF. The rearrangement joins TRBV24-1 to TRBJ2-1, with D tentatively TRBD2 (6 bases). Per the germline V gene, CDR1 is KGHDR and CDR2 is SFDVKD. This CDR3 has 17 residues. Between the trimmed V and J ends, which lost 3 bases and 6 bases, there was a span of 20 bases.

J is TRBJ1-1 and V is TRBV28; D not certain. Germline lookup yields CDR1 MDHEN and CDR2 SYDVKM. Trimming cost V 6 bases and J 3 bases, with 17 bases left between them. The CDR3 runs to 15 residues. CDR3 in amino acids: CASRERGSRHTEAFF. CDR3 bases: TGTGCCAGCAGGGAGCGGGGATCCCGACACACTGAAGCTTTCTTT. Looking up the rest from reference TRBV28 and TRBJ1-1 gives the full variable domain: DVKVTQSSRYLVKRTGEKVFLECVQDMDHENMFWYRQDPGLGLRLIYFSYDVKMKEKGDIPEGYSVSREKKERFSLILESASTNQTSMYLCASRERGSRHTEAFFGQGTRLTVV.

This chain uses TRBV5-4 with TRBJ1-1; D is unresolved. The CDR3 loop spans 15 amino acids. Germline V gene data show CDR1 as SGHNT and CDR2 as YYREEE (reference sequence). V shed 3 bases and J shed 0 bases, with 12 bases lying between them. The CDR3 loop reads CASSSWEALNTEAFF. The DNA for the CDR3 is TGTGCCAGCAGCTCTTGGGAGGCCTTGAACACTGAAGCTTTCTTT.

This clone was seen once. J is TRBJ2-3 and V is TRBV20-1; 8 nucleotides match TRBD2. CDR1 is DFQATT, CDR2 SNEGSKA, per germline (reference sequence). The CDR3 is made up of 15 amino acids. The V segment lost 3 bases and the J segment 6 bases; nucleotides outside the gene matches: 11. The CDR3: CSASSGANLRDTQYF. The CDR3 nucleotides are TGCAGTGCTAGTAGCGGGGCCAACTTGCGCGATACGCAGTATTTT.

The chain has TRBV3-1 (or the pseudogene TRBV3-2) and TRBJ1-6, with no clear D. Germline V CDR1 and CDR2: LGHDT, YNNKEL (reference sequence). The CDR3 length is 13 residues. The ends were cut back, 2 bases at V and 10 bases at J, with 9 bases in the middle. The CDR3, as DNA: TGTGCCAGCAGCCAAATGTGGGCCTCACCCCTCCACTTT. It specifies CASSQMWASPLHF.

The gene calls are TRBV10-3 and TRBJ1-6, with TRBD1 identical over 7 bases. CDR1 and CDR2 from the germline V gene are ENHRY and SYGVKD. The CDR3 has 16 residues. After removal of 3 bases from V and 2 bases from J, the junction contained 4 bases not matched to a gene. The CDR3 bases are TGTGCCATCAGTGATAGGGGGACAGCCTATAATTCACCCCTCCACTTT. Translated, it gives CAISDRGTAYNSPLHF.

V gene TRBV30 combines with J gene TRBJ2-3, with 11 positions matching TRBD2. J lost 6 bases, V lost 2 bases, and 7 bases had no gene match. Germline-derived CDR1 and CDR2 are GTSNPN and SVGIG (reference sequence). The length of the CDR3 is 15 residues. The CDR3 DNA sequence: TGTGCCTGGAGTATAGCGGGGGGGCCAGGTGATACGCAGTATTTT. As protein: CAWSIAGGPGDTQYF.

The CDR3 loop reads CASSFHSGIEAFF. Written as DNA, the CDR3 is TGTGCCAGCAGCTTTCACTCAGGGATTGAAGCTTTCTTT. J is TRBJ1-1 and V is TRBV11-2, with a possible D match to TRBD1 (5 bases). The V end lost 3 bases, the J end lost 7 bases, and 12 bases lay between the germline ends. Germline V lookup: CDR1 SGHAT, CDR2 FQNNGV. This CDR3 is built from 13 residues.

About this clone: The same CDR3 is also encoded by other DNA sequences in this sample. The chain uses TRBV9 and TRBJ2-3, with a weak D call TRBD2 (7 bases). Germline CDR1 SGDLS, CDR2 YYNGEE. This CDR3 is 15 amino acids long. The germline V and J ends were trimmed by 0 bases and 4 bases, with 12 bases remaining between them. The CDR3 sequence is CASSVAGGPPDTQYF. The CDR3 DNA follows: TGTGCCAGCAGCGTAGCGGGGGGCCCCCCAGATACGCAGTATTTT.

The chain couples TRBV14 to TRBJ2-5; 12 nucleotides agree with TRBD2. Germline V CDR1 and CDR2: SGHDN, FVKESK. This CDR3 has 13 amino acids. The V gene end was trimmed by 6 bases and the J gene end by 5 bases; junction bases not matched to a gene: 1. This CDR3 is CASRTSGGETQYF. DNA of the CDR3: TGTGCCAGCAGGACTAGCGGGGGTGAGACCCAGTACTTC.

J is TRBJ2-7 and V is TRBV3-1 (or the pseudogene TRBV3-2), with a possible D match to TRBD2 (6 bases). The V end lost 3 bases, the J end lost 2 bases, and 8 bases lay between the germline ends. Per germline, CDR1 LGHDT and CDR2 YNNKEL (reference sequence). The CDR3 extends over 13 amino acids. CDR3 DNA: TGTGCCAGCAGCCACGGGACTGCCTACGAGCAGTACTTC. Protein: CASSHGTAYEQYF.

The chain recombines TRBV4-1 with TRBJ1-1, with D tentatively TRBD1 (6 bases). CDR1 and CDR2 (germline): MGHRA, YSYEKL. The germline V and J ends were trimmed by 0 bases and 1 base, with 18 bases remaining between them. The CDR3 has 18 amino acids. The chain's CDR3 is CASSQDEAGWGRNTEAFF. For the CDR3, the DNA is TGCGCCAGCAGCCAAGACGAGGCAGGGTGGGGGCGGAACACTGAAGCTTTCTTT.

V and J are TRBV4-1 and TRBJ1-5; maybe TRBD1 (6 bases). Germline V lookup: CDR1 MGHRA, CDR2 YSYEKL. Trimming shortened V by 3 bases and J by 7 bases, and 13 bases separated the two germline ends. This CDR3 has 14 amino acids. The CDR3 spells CASSQFDRTQPQHF. The CDR3, as DNA: TGCGCCAGCAGCCAGTTCGACAGGACCCAGCCCCAGCATTTT.

This chain connects TRBV27 to TRBJ1-2, with a tentative D call TRBD1 (6 bases). The CDR3 totals 15 residues. Trimming stripped 5 bases from V and 5 bases from J, with 18 bases between. Germline CDR1 reads MNHEY; CDR2 reads SMNVEV (reference sequence). The CDR3 sequence: CASSAGAGSFYGYTF. CDR3 DNA sequence: TGTGCCAGCAGTGCAGGGGCAGGTTCCTTTTATGGCTACACCTTC.

The chain joins TRBV28 to TRBJ2-5; 8 bases fit TRBD1. The junction had 6 bases not matched to a gene; V was cut back by 5 bases and J by 4 bases. This CDR3 has 14 amino acids. Looked up from germline, CDR1 is MDHEN and CDR2 is SYDVKM. Written as DNA, the CDR3 is TGTGCCAGCAGTGCCCGGACAGGGCGAGAGACCCAGTACTTC. Its translation is CASSARTGRETQYF. Drawing the rest from reference TRBV28 and TRBJ2-5, the complete variable domain is DVKVTQSSRYLVKRTGEKVFLECVQDMDHENMFWYRQDPGLGLRLIYFSYDVKMKEKGDIPEGYSVSREKKERFSLILESASTNQTSMYLCASSARTGRETQYFGPGTRLLVL.

This chain joins TRBV6-6 and TRBJ1-2; 11 positions agree with TRBD1. Per germline, CDR1 MNHNY and CDR2 SVGAGI (reference sequence). J gave up 4 bases and V 0 bases, and 4 bases lay outside the gene matches. CDR3 length: 16 residues. CDR3 sequence: CASSYSTGTGGYGYTF. The CDR3 DNA follows: TGTGCCAGCAGTTACTCGACTGGGACAGGGGGCTATGGCTACACCTTC.

The chain is built from TRBV14 and TRBJ1-3, with 7 positions matching TRBD1. This CDR3 is 16 amino acids long. Germline V gene sequence: CDR1 SGHDN, CDR2 FVKESK. V was pared by 7 bases and J by 0 bases, with 9 bases of the junction left unmatched. The chain's CDR3 is CASKARDSHSGNTIYF. The DNA of the CDR3 is TGTGCCAGCAAAGCCCGGGACAGCCACTCTGGAAACACCATATATTTT.

This clone was seen just once. The genes are TRBV27 and TRBJ1-1; 7 bases map to TRBD1. CDR3 length: 15 amino acids. CDR1 is MNHEY and CDR2 is SMNVEV in the germline V gene (reference sequence). V gave up 5 bases and J gave up 3 bases; unmatched junction bases: 9. For the CDR3, the DNA is TGTGCCAGCAGTCTAAGCTTGACAGGGTACACTGAAGCTTTCTTT. As protein: CASSLSLTGYTEAFF.

The chain has TRBV10-1 and TRBJ2-1, with 7 bases that match TRBD2. Germline V gene sequence: CDR1 WNHNN, CDR2 SYGVQD (reference sequence). The CDR3 is 15 residues long. Losses at the gene ends were 8 bases for V and 5 bases for J; bases not matched to a gene: 12. CDR3 bases: TGCGCCAGCGGAGATTCCGGCGGGGGACACAATGAGCAGTTCTTC. This translates into CASGDSGGGHNEQFF.

This chain joins TRBV28 and TRBJ2-7; 7 bases fit TRBD1. V shed 6 bases, J shed 6 bases, and the junction held 11 bases outside the gene matches. The CDR3 loop spans 14 amino acids. In germline, CDR1 is MDHEN, CDR2 SYDVKM. This chain's CDR3 is CASSTPPGQTEQYF. The CDR3 coding sequence is TGTGCCAGCAGCACTCCTCCGGGACAGACCGAGCAGTACTTC.

A single count supports this clone. The genes are TRBV30 and TRBJ1-4; D perhaps matches TRBD1 (5 bases). In germline, CDR1 is GTSNPN, CDR2 SVGIG (reference sequence). Trimming removed 2 bases from V and 7 bases from J, with 17 bases in between. This CDR3 has 15 amino acids. CDR3 nucleotide sequence: TGTGCCTGGAGTAGCCGGGACTCTCGGCCTGAAAAACTGTTTTTT. Its protein product is CAWSSRDSRPEKLFF.

The chain uses TRBV6-6 and TRBJ1-2; TRBD1 matches 7 bases. CDR1 is MNHNY and CDR2 is SVGAGI in the germline V gene (reference sequence). With 5 bases clipped from V and 2 bases from J, the junction kept 2 bases outside the gene matches. The CDR3 extends over 13 amino acids. The CDR3 spells CASSRQGNYGYTF. The DNA of the CDR3 is TGTGCCAGCAGTAGACAGGGAAACTATGGCTACACCTTC.

The chain combines TRBV28 with TRBJ1-1, with TRBD1 matching 7 bases. The CDR3 consists of 15 residues. Germline V gene sequence: CDR1 MDHEN, CDR2 SYDVKM. After removal of 5 bases from V and 5 bases from J, the junction contained 11 bases not matched to a gene. The CDR3 DNA reads as TGTGCCAGCAGTCCCGTAGACAGGGCTCGGACTGAAGCTTTCTTT. Protein: CASSPVDRARTEAFF.

The chain joins TRBV19 to TRBJ1-1; no reliable D call. Per germline, CDR1 LNHDA and CDR2 SQIVND (reference sequence). V was cut by 3 bases and J by 6 bases, with 8 bases left in between. The CDR3 loop spans 12 amino acids. CDR3 residues: CASSIGSAEAFF. CDR3 nucleotide sequence: TGTGCCAGTAGTATCGGGTCCGCTGAAGCTTTCTTT. The variable domain in full, with the rest retrieved from reference TRBV19 and TRBJ1-1, is DGGITQSPKYLFRKEGQNVTLSCEQNLNHDAMYWYRQDPGQGLRLIYYSQIVNDFQKGDIAEGYSVSREKKESFPLTVTSAQKNPTAFYLCASSIGSAEAFFGQGTRLTVV.